This record looks at one T cell receptor beta chain sequence and its context. Its antigen is not known. This entry belongs to a study of CD8+CD57+ T cells in acquired aplastic anemia. All sequencing subjects had displayed CD8+CD57+ cell expansion on flow cytometry. Germline V lookup: CDR1 SNHLY, CDR2 FYNNEI. The CDR3 runs 14 residues. The V and J ends lost 5 bases and 6 bases respectively, with 16 bases between them. Study conclusions and caveats: Patients did not significantly differ from controls in CD8+ Simpson's diversity.

TCR beta VDJ and CDR3 were profiled, and genomic DNA was the template. TCRdb independently ran MiXCR on the reads; one entry per CDR3 protein. The sample lists roughly 61,000 distinct CDR3 sequences; just over 55% were seen once. The rearrangement joins TRBV2 to TRBJ1-2, with a possible D match to TRBD1 (5 bases). Material: sorted CD4+, CD8+, or CD8+CD57+ T cells (not recorded which) from PBMCs. This clonotype was sampled from a human donor with aplastic anemia. The CDR3 protein is CASSQQDTFDGYTF. The CDR3 nucleotides read TGTGCCAGCAGTCAGCAGGACACTTTTGATGGCTACACCTTC.